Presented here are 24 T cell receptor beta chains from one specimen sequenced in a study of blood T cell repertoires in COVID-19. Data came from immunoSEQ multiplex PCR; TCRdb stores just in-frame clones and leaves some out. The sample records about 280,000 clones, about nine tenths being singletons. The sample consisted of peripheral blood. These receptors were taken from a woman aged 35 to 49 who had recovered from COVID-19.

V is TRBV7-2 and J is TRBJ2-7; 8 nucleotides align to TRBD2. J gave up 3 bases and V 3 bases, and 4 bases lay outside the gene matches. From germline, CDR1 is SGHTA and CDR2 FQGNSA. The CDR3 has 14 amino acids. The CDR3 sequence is CASSFLAGNYEQYF. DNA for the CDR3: TGTGCCAGCAGCTTCCTAGCGGGCAACTACGAGCAGTACTTC.

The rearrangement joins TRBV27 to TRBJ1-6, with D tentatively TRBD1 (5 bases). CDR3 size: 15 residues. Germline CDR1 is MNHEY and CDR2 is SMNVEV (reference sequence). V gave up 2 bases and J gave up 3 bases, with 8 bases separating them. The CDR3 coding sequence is TGTGCCAGCAGTTTAGCAGGGAACTATAATTCACCCCTCCACTTT. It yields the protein CASSLAGNYNSPLHF.

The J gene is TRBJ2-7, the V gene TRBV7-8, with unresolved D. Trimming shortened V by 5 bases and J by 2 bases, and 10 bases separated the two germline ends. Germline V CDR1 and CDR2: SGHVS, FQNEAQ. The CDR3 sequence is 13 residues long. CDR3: CASSPRATYEQYF. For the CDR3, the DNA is TGTGCCAGCAGCCCCCGAGCCACCTACGAGCAGTACTTC.

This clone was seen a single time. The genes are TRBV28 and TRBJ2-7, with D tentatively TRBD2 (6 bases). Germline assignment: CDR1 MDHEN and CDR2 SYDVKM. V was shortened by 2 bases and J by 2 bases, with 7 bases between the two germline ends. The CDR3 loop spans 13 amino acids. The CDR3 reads CASSLRGTYEQYF. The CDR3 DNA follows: TGTGCCAGCAGTTTACGGGGGACCTACGAGCAGTACTTC.

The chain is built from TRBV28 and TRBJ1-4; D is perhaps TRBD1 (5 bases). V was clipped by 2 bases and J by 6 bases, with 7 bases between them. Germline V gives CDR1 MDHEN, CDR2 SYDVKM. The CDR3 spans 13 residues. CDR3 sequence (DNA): TGTGCCAGCAGTTTAGGAGGGGATGAAAAACTGTTTTTT. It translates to CASSLGGDEKLFF.

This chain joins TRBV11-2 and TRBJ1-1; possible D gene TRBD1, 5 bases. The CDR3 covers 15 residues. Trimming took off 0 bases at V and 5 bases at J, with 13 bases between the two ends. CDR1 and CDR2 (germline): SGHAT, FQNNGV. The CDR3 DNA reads TGTGCCAGCAGCTTAGAGGGAGGGGTAGCTACTGAAGCTTTCTTT. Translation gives CASSLEGGVATEAFF.

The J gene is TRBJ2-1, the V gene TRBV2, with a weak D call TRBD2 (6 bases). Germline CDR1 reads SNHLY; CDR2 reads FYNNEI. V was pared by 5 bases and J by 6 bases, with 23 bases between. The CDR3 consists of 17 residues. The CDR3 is CASSNSRAQGGGNEQFF. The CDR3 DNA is TGTGCCAGCAGTAACTCAAGGGCGCAGGGAGGAGGCAATGAGCAGTTCTTC.

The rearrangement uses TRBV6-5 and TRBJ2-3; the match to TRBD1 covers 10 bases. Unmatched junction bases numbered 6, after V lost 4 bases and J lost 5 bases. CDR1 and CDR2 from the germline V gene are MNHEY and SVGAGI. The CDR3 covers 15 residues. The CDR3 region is CASSSGTGVIDTQYF. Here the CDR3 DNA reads TGTGCCAGCAGTTCCGGGACAGGGGTTATAGATACGCAGTATTTT.

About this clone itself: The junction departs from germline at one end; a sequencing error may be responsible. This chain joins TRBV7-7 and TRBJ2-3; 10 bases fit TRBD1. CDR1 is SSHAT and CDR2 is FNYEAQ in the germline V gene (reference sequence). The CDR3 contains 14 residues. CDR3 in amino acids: CASSPGQGSDTQYF. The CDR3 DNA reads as TGTGCTAGCAGTCCGGGACAGGGGTCAGATACGCAGTATTTT.

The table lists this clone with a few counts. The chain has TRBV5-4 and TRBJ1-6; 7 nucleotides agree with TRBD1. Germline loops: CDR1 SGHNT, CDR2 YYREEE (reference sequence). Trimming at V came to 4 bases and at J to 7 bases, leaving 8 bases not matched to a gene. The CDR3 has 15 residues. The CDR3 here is CASSSYDRDNSPLHF. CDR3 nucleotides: TGTGCCAGCAGCAGCTATGACAGGGACAATTCACCCCTCCACTTT. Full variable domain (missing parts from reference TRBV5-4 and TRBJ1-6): ETGVTQSPTHLIKTRGQQVTLRCSSQSGHNTVSWYQQALGQGPQFIFQYYREEENGRGNFPPRFSGLQFPNYSSELNVNALELDDSALYLCASSSYDRDNSPLHFGNGTRLTVT.

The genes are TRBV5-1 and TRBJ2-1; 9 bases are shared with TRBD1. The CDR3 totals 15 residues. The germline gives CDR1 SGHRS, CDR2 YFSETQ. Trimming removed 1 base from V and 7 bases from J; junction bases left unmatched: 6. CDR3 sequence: CASSLYGQGINEQFF. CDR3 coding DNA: TGCGCCAGCAGCTTGTACGGACAGGGGATTAATGAGCAGTTCTTC.

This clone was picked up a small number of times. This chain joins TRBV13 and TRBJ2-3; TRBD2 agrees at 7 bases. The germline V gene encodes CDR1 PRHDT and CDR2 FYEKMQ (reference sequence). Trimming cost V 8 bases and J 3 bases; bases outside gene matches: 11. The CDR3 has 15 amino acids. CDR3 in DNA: TGTGCCAGCCAGTTGGGGCGGGAGTTTACAGATACGCAGTATTTT. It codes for CASQLGREFTDTQYF.

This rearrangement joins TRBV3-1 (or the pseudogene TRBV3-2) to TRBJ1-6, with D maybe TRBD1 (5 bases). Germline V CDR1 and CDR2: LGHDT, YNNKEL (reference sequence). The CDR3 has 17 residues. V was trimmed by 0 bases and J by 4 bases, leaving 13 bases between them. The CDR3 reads CASSQDLRGRYNSPLHF. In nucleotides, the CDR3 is TGTGCCAGCAGCCAAGATCTACGGGGGAGGTATAATTCACCCCTCCACTTT.

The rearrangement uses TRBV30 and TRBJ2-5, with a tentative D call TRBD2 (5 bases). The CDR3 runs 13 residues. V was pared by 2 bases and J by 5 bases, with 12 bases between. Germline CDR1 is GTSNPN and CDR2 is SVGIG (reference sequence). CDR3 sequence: CAWSRRDLETQYF. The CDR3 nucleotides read TGTGCCTGGAGTCGTCGGGATCTGGAGACCCAGTACTTC.

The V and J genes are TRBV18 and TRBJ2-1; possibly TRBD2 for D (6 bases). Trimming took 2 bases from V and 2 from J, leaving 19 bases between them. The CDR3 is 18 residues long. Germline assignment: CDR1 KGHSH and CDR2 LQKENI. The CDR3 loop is CASSPGAGSRSTYNEQFF. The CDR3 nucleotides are TGTGCCAGCTCACCAGGCGCGGGAAGTAGATCAACCTACAATGAGCAGTTCTTC.

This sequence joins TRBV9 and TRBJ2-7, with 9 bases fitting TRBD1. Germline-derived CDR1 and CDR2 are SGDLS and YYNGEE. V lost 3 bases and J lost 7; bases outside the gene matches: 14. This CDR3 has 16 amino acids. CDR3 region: CASSAQGQGSLGEQYF. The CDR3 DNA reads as TGTGCCAGCAGCGCACAGGGACAGGGCTCCCTGGGGGAGCAGTACTTC.

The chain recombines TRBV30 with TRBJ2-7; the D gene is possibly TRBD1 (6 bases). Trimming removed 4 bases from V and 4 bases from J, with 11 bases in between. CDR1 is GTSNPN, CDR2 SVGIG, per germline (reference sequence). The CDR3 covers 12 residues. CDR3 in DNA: TGTGCCTGGAAAGGGGGACCTTACGAGCAGTACTTC. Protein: CAWKGGPYEQYF.

The CDR3, as DNA: TGTGCCAGCAGTTACTCGTCGCTAGCGGGCCTCCTACCCACAGATACGCAGTATTTT. It codes for CASSYSSLAGLLPTDTQYF. The rearrangement joins TRBV6-2 or TRBV6-3 to TRBJ2-3, with 8 bases identical to TRBD2. V shed 0 bases, J shed 2 bases, and the junction held 13 bases outside the gene matches. There are 19 residues in the CDR3. Germline CDR1 MNHEY, CDR2 SVGEGT.

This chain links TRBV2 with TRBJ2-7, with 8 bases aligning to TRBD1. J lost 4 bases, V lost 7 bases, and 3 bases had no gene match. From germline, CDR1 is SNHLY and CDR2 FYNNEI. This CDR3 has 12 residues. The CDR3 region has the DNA TGTGCCAGCAAGACAGGGGAATACGAGCAGTACTTC. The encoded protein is CASKTGEYEQYF.

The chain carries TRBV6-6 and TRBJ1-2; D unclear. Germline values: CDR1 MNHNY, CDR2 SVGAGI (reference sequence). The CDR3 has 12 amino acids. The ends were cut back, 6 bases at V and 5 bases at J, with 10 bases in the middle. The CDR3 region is CASRPGSYGYTF. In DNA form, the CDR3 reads TGTGCCAGCAGACCCGGGTCATATGGCTACACCTTC.

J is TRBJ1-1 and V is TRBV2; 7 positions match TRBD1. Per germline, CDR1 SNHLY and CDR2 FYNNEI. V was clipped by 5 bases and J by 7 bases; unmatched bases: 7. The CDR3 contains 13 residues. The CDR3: CASSRAGTDEAFF. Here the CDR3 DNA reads TGTGCCAGCAGTAGGGCCGGGACAGATGAAGCTTTCTTT. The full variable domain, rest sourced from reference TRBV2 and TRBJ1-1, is EPEVTQTPSHQVTQMGQEVILRCVPISNHLYFYWYRQILGQKVEFLVSFYNNEISEKSEIFDDQFSVERPDGSNFTLKIRSTKLEDSAMYFCASSRAGTDEAFFGQGTRLTVV.

The chain's CDR3 is CASSPQTGSNEQFF. CDR3 sequence (DNA): TGTGCCAGCAGCCCTCAAACAGGGAGTAATGAGCAGTTCTTC. J is TRBJ2-1 and V is TRBV3-1 (or the pseudogene TRBV3-2); TRBD1 might be the D (6 bases). The CDR3 extends over 14 amino acids. Germline loops: CDR1 LGHDT, CDR2 YNNKEL (reference sequence). V lost 4 bases and J lost 7, with 14 bases in between.

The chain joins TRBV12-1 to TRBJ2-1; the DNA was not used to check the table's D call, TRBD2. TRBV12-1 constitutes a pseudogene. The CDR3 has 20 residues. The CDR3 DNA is TGTGCCAGCAGCTCCCCAGGACTAGCGGGAGGAGGGGGGTGTGACAATGAGCAGTTCTTC. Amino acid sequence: CASSSPGLAGGGGCDNEQFF.

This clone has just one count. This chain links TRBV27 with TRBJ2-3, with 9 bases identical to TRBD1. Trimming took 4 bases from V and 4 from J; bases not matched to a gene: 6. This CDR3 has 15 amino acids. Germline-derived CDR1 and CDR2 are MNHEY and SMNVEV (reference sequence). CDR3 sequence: CASSSWTGAADTQYF. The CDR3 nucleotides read TGTGCCAGCAGTTCCTGGACAGGGGCGGCAGATACGCAGTATTTT.